The 6 T cell receptor beta chains listed next were all sequenced from one sample in a study of cytomegalovirus exposure and HLA in healthy donors. Use of 60 Vbeta and 13 Jbeta primers characterized the PCR. TCRdb's copy holds only in-frame clones and misses some; the assay was immunoSEQ multiplex PCR. The sample lists about 68,000 clones, 75% to 90% occurring once. Sample: PBMCs. These receptors came from a human donor in good health.

The V call is TRBV5-6, the J call TRBJ2-7, with 8 bases identical to TRBD1. The CDR3 sequence is 14 residues long. Germline-derived CDR1 and CDR2 are SGHDT and YYEEEE. J gave up 2 bases and V 2 bases, and 3 bases lay outside the gene matches. This chain's CDR3 is CASSFDRGTYEQYF. The CDR3 region has the DNA TGTGCCAGCAGCTTTGACAGGGGAACCTACGAGCAGTACTTC. Full variable domain (outside the CDR3, taken from reference TRBV5-6 and TRBJ2-7): DAGVTQSPTHLIKTRGQQVTLRCSPKSGHDTVSWYQQALGQGPQFIFQYYEEEERQRGNFPDRFSGHQFPNYSSELNVNALLLGDSALYLCASSFDRGTYEQYFGPGTRLTVT.

This clone showed up just a few times. The chain carries TRBV10-1 and TRBJ1-1, with D tentatively TRBD1 (6 bases). The CDR3 sequence is 13 residues long. CDR1 and CDR2 (germline): WNHNN, SYGVQD (reference sequence). V was trimmed by 6 bases and J by 3 bases, leaving 11 bases between them. The CDR3 DNA reads as TGCGCCAGCAGAAGGGGGTTGGACACTGAAGCTTTCTTT. Translation gives CASRRGLDTEAFF.

The genes are TRBV7-9 and TRBJ2-5, with 7 bases matching TRBD2. The CDR3 sequence is 16 residues long. The V segment lost 3 bases and the J segment 1 base; nucleotides outside the gene matches: 8. The germline CDR1 and CDR2 sequences are SEHNR and FQNEAQ (reference sequence). The CDR3 sequence: CASSFLAATIQETQYF. The DNA of the CDR3 is TGTGCCAGCAGCTTCCTAGCGGCAACCATCCAAGAGACCCAGTACTTC. The full variable domain, with the rest looked up from reference TRBV7-9 and TRBJ2-5, is DTGVSQNPRHKITKRGQNVTFRCDPISEHNRLYWYRQTLGQGPEFLTYFQNEAQLEKSRLLSDRFSAERPKGSFSTLEIQRTEQGDSAMYLCASSFLAATIQETQYFGPGTRLLVL.

The DNA for the CDR3 is TGTGCCTGGAGTTCCCCCAGGACAGCCTCCTACGAGCAGTACTTC. This translates into CAWSSPRTASYEQYF. The V and J genes are TRBV30 and TRBJ2-7; D is possibly TRBD1 (6 bases). Germline V CDR1 and CDR2: GTSNPN, SVGIG (reference sequence). The CDR3 runs to 15 residues. V was cut by 2 bases and J by 0 bases, with 14 bases left in between.

This rearrangement joins TRBV4-3 to TRBJ2-2, with 9 bases that match TRBD2. In germline, CDR1 is LGHNA, CDR2 YSLEER. After removal of 1 base from V and 7 bases from J, the junction contained 10 bases not matched to a gene. This CDR3 is built from 17 residues. The CDR3 coding sequence is TGCGCCAGCAGCCAAGGAGCAAAGCGGGGGGTGAACGGGGAGCTGTTTTTT. It codes for CASSQGAKRGVNGELFF.

This chain uses TRBV4-3 with TRBJ1-5; 7 positions agree with TRBD1. Per the germline V gene, CDR1 is LGHNA and CDR2 is YSLEER. This CDR3 has 15 residues. J lost 3 bases, V lost 3 bases, and 5 bases had no gene match. The CDR3 here is CASSQLQGPNQPQHF. The CDR3 region has the DNA TGCGCCAGCAGCCAGCTACAGGGGCCCAATCAGCCCCAGCATTTT.